This T cell receptor (beta chain) came from a study of T cells in localized non-small cell lung cancer. CDR1 and CDR2 (germline): MNHNY, SVGAGI (reference sequence). The CDR3 consists of 14 residues. V lost 3 bases to trimming and J lost 1 base; unmatched junction nucleotides: 1. The table came from immunoSEQ multiplex PCR; TCRdb's copy has only in-frame clones and leaves some out. The table records about 23,000 clones, approximately 84% of them present only once. The sample consisted of peripheral blood, taken before any cancer treatment. The TCR was taken from a male donor aged 60 or over with stage I squamous cell lung carcinoma. This chain links TRBV6-6 with TRBJ2-3; 7 bases align to TRBD2. The CDR3 here is CASSYREGTDTQYF. In nucleotides, the CDR3 is TGTGCCAGCAGTTATCGGGAGGGCACAGATACGCAGTATTTT.